The 20 T cell receptor beta chains reported below all come from one sample, sequenced in a study of beta chain features in type 1 diabetes. The whole isolated RNA underwent reverse transcription, so sequencing captured expressed TCRB transcripts. Profiled with immunoSEQ multiplex PCR; TCRdb holds only in-frame clones, not every one. The repertoire holds under 300,000 clones, with 25% to 30% as singletons. The sample was central memory CD4+ T cells from blood. Receptor source: a man under 40 in good health.

The chain couples TRBV30 to TRBJ2-7; D unresolved. CDR3 length equals 14 residues. Trimming took 0 bases from V and 5 from J, leaving 14 bases between them. Germline-derived CDR1 and CDR2 are GTSNPN and SVGIG (reference sequence). CDR3 nucleotide sequence: TGTGCCTGGAGTGTACAGACCGACCGGAACGAGCAGTACTTC. Protein: CAWSVQTDRNEQYF.

The chain has TRBV7-9 and TRBJ2-7; tentatively, D is TRBD2 (6 bases). The V gene's germline CDR1 is SEHNR and CDR2 FQNEAQ (reference sequence). V shed 10 bases and J shed 2 bases, with 15 bases lying between them. CDR3 length equals 13 residues. CDR3 in DNA: TGTGCCACCAATAGGGAGGCCGCCTACGAGCAGTACTTC. This translates into CATNREAAYEQYF. The whole variable domain, filled in from reference TRBV7-9 and TRBJ2-7, reads DTGVSQNPRHKITKRGQNVTFRCDPISEHNRLYWYRQTLGQGPEFLTYFQNEAQLEKSRLLSDRFSAERPKGSFSTLEIQRTEQGDSAMYLCATNREAAYEQYFGPGTRLTVT.

This clone was detected a few times. This sequence joins TRBV5-1 and TRBJ2-6; unclear D gene. Between the trimmed V and J ends, which lost 4 bases and 2 bases, there was a span of 10 bases. This CDR3 is 15 amino acids long. Germline V gene data show CDR1 as SGHRS and CDR2 as YFSETQ. The CDR3 loop is CASSTEKAGANVLTF. CDR3 nucleotide sequence: TGCGCCAGCAGCACCGAGAAGGCTGGGGCCAACGTCCTGACTTTC.

This clone came up a few times. The chain couples TRBV14 to TRBJ2-7; 7 nucleotides match TRBD2. V dropped 8 bases and J dropped 3; count of bases not matched to a gene: 4. Per the germline V gene, CDR1 is SGHDN and CDR2 is FVKESK. The CDR3 extends over 12 amino acids. The CDR3 region has the DNA TGTGCCAGCGGGACTATGAGCTACGAGCAGTACTTC. It yields the protein CASGTMSYEQYF. The full variable domain, its missing parts supplied by reference TRBV14 and TRBJ2-7, is EAGVTQFPSHSVIEKGQTVTLRCDPISGHDNLYWYRRVMGKEIKFLLHFVKESKQDESGMPNNRFLAERTGGTYSTLKVQPAELEDSGVYFCASGTMSYEQYFGPGTRLTVT.

The V gene is TRBV29-1, the J gene TRBJ1-2, with D possibly matching TRBD1 (6 bases). CDR3 length: 10 amino acids. Germline CDR1 is SQVTM and CDR2 is ANQGSEA. Deletions cut 6 bases from V and 7 bases from J, with 9 bases between. The CDR3 sequence: CSVRGPGYTF. The CDR3 bases are TGCAGCGTCAGGGGCCCTGGCTACACCTTC.

V is TRBV10-3 and J is TRBJ1-1; TRBD1 agrees at 8 bases. Germline V lookup: CDR1 ENHRY, CDR2 SYGVKD. J lost 4 bases, V lost 8 bases, and 6 bases had no gene match. This CDR3 spans 13 amino acids. Here the CDR3 reads CAIGPGGPTEAFF. The CDR3 DNA follows: TGTGCCATCGGACCAGGGGGCCCCACTGAAGCTTTCTTT.

This clone showed up many times. The J gene is TRBJ2-5, the V gene TRBV7-2; D is ambiguous. Germline V gene sequence: CDR1 SGHTA, CDR2 FQGNSA. The CDR3 length is 16 residues. Deletions cut 0 bases from V and 1 base from J, with 12 bases between. This CDR3 reads CASSLALMPGQETQYF. Here the CDR3 DNA reads TGTGCCAGCAGCTTAGCGCTCATGCCCGGCCAAGAGACCCAGTACTTC.

The rearrangement uses TRBV30 and TRBJ2-1; D gene ambiguous. Germline V gives CDR1 GTSNPN, CDR2 SVGIG (reference sequence). The CDR3 spans 13 residues. Trimming stripped 6 bases from V and 0 bases from J, with 9 bases between. The DNA of the CDR3 is TGTGCCTGTTCCTCGGACTCCTACAATGAGCAGTTCTTC. It codes for CACSSDSYNEQFF.

Comments on this clone: At the DNA level, this CDR3 is encoded by other sequences in the same sample as well. The chain has TRBV30 and TRBJ1-1; the D is unclear. V was cut by 3 bases and J by 2 bases, with 7 bases left in between. CDR1 is GTSNPN, CDR2 SVGIG, per germline (reference sequence). The CDR3 is 12 amino acids. In DNA, the CDR3 is TGTGCCTGGAGGTGGGGAAACACTGAAGCTTTCTTT. Residues: CAWRWGNTEAFF.

V usage is TRBV30 and J usage is TRBJ2-1; D might be TRBD1 or TRBD2, each matching 6 bases. Trimming removed 5 bases at V and 10 bases at J, with 18 bases between. Germline V gene data show CDR1 as GTSNPN and CDR2 as SVGIG (reference sequence). CDR3 length equals 13 residues. CDR3 protein: CAWEGGPLREQFF. CDR3 sequence (DNA): TGTGCCTGGGAGGGGGGCCCTCTCAGGGAGCAGTTCTTC.

Notes on this clone: Other DNA variants within this sample encode the same CDR3. CDR3 DNA sequence: TGTGCCAGCAGCTTGGAATATGGCTACACCTTC. Translating it yields CASSLEYGYTF. J is TRBJ1-2 and V is TRBV5-4; D is unclear. Trimming cost V 0 bases and J 5 bases, with 2 bases left between them. CDR3 size: 11 residues. Germline V lookup: CDR1 SGHNT, CDR2 YYREEE (reference sequence).

The chain has TRBV6-6 and TRBJ2-7; D is ambiguous. This CDR3 has 14 amino acids. V was trimmed by 6 bases and J by 2 bases, leaving 14 bases between them. Germline V gene sequence: CDR1 MNHNY, CDR2 SVGAGI (reference sequence). DNA for the CDR3: TGTGCCAGCAGCGACTCCCCCGGCCCCTACGAGCAGTACTTC. Protein: CASSDSPGPYEQYF.

This clone was counted at least ten times. Other DNA sequences within the sample encode an identical CDR3. In DNA, the CDR3 is TGTGCCTGGAGTACTACAGGGGACACTGAAGCTTTCTTT. Encoded protein: CAWSTTGDTEAFF. This chain joins TRBV30 and TRBJ1-1; 7 bases match TRBD1. The ends lost 2 bases at V and 3 bases at J; junction bases unmatched: 3. Germline V gives CDR1 GTSNPN, CDR2 SVGIG (reference sequence). This CDR3 contains 13 residues.

This clone has more than one count but fewer than ten. J is TRBJ2-7 and V is TRBV28; D is unclear. V was cut by 3 bases and J by 2 bases, with 8 bases left in between. This CDR3 has 13 amino acids. From germline, CDR1 is MDHEN and CDR2 SYDVKM. The CDR3 is CASSLHTAYEQYF. CDR3 bases: TGTGCCAGCAGTTTGCACACAGCCTACGAGCAGTACTTC. Full variable domain (missing parts from reference TRBV28 and TRBJ2-7): DVKVTQSSRYLVKRTGEKVFLECVQDMDHENMFWYRQDPGLGLRLIYFSYDVKMKEKGDIPEGYSVSREKKERFSLILESASTNQTSMYLCASSLHTAYEQYFGPGTRLTVT.

This clone was picked up many times. The CDR3 DNA sequence: TGTGCCAGCAGCCCAGGGCGGGAGGATACGCAGTATTTT. Its translation: CASSPGREDTQYF. V and J are TRBV5-4 and TRBJ2-3; 7 bases match TRBD2. This CDR3 has 13 residues. The V gene end was trimmed by 4 bases and the J gene end by 6 bases; junction bases not matched to a gene: 5. Germline V gene data show CDR1 as SGHNT and CDR2 as YYREEE (reference sequence).

V is TRBV4-3 and J is TRBJ2-7, with D tentatively TRBD2 (5 bases). The CDR3 is 13 amino acids. Trimming removed 4 bases from V and 4 bases from J, with 11 bases in between. Germline V gene lookup returns CDR1 LGHNA and CDR2 YSLEER. The CDR3 reads CASSPGIGYEQYF. CDR3 sequence (DNA): TGCGCCAGCAGCCCCGGGATAGGGTACGAGCAGTACTTC.

This chain connects TRBV28 to TRBJ2-7; D remains unclear. The CDR3 runs to 14 residues. Germline assignment: CDR1 MDHEN and CDR2 SYDVKM. Trimming removed 4 bases at V and 5 bases at J, with 15 bases between. CDR3 residues: CASSSPQSSHEQYF. As DNA, the CDR3 is TGTGCCAGCAGTTCCCCCCAAAGCAGCCACGAGCAGTACTTC.

This clone was seen a few times. J is TRBJ2-5 and V is TRBV30; 8 bases map to TRBD1. CDR3 length: 13 amino acids. Germline trimming cut 1 base from V and 5 bases from J; bases unmatched to any gene: 3. Germline loops: CDR1 GTSNPN, CDR2 SVGIG (reference sequence). The CDR3 sequence: CAWSGRDRETQYF. In DNA form, the CDR3 reads TGTGCCTGGAGTGGCCGGGACAGGGAGACCCAGTACTTC.

CDR3 bases: TGTGCCATTGGCGAATATAGCAATCAGCCCCAGCATTTT. Protein product: CAIGEYSNQPQHF. The chain recombines TRBV28 with TRBJ1-5; D uncertain. Trimming removed 10 bases from V and 0 bases from J, with 10 bases in between. This CDR3 comprises 13 residues. The germline V gene has CDR1 MDHEN and CDR2 SYDVKM. The entire variable domain, with the rest obtained from reference TRBV28 and TRBJ1-5, is as follows: DVKVTQSSRYLVKRTGEKVFLECVQDMDHENMFWYRQDPGLGLRLIYFSYDVKMKEKGDIPEGYSVSREKKERFSLILESASTNQTSMYLCAIGEYSNQPQHFGDGTRLSIL.

The chain is built from TRBV7-6 and TRBJ2-3; the match to TRBD2 covers 7 bases. Germline CDR1 SGHVS, CDR2 FNYEAQ. This CDR3 has 16 residues. V lost 1 base, J lost 2 bases, and 6 bases stayed unmatched. CDR3 region: CASSLVVGGTTDTQYF. The CDR3 DNA reads as TGTGCCAGCAGCTTAGTCGTGGGGGGGACCACAGATACGCAGTATTTT.